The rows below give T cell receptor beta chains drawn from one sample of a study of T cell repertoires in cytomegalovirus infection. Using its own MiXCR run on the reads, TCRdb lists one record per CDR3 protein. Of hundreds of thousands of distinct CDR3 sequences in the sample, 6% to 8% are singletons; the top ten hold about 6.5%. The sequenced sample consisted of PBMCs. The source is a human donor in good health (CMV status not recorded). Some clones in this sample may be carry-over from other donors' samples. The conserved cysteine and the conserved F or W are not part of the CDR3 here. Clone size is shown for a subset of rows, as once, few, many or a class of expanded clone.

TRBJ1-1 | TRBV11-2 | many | ASSLAWGTMNTEAF
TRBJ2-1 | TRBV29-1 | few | SVEMTPREQF
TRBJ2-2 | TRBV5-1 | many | ASSPDRGPAGELF
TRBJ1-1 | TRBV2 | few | ASSAYGEEHSEAF
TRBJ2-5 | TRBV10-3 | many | ARPGDQETQY
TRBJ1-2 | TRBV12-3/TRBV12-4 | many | ASSPQKRGYGYT
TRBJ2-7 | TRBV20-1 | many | SALRDRGLEQY
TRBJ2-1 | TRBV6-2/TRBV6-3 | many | ASSPLREGV
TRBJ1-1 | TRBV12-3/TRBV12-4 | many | ASSSQRTGTSNTEAF
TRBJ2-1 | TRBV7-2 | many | ASSSGDAAYNEQF
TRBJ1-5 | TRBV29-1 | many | SVSTGGVNQPQH
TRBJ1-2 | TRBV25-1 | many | ASSETQPNYGYT
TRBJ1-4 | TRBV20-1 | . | SARLGGAEKLF
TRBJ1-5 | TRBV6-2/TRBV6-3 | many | ASSYGQSLNQPQH
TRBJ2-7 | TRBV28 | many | ASSFRSSGFYEQY
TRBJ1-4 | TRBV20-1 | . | SARSGQSTTNEKLF
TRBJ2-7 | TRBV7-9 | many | ASSRPIDEQY
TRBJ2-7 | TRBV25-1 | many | ASAPGGRYEQY
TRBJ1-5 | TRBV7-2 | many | ASSSWEWQPQH
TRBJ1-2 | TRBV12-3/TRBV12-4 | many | ASSSQTGMDGYT
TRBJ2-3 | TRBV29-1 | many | SVKGLAGDTDTQY
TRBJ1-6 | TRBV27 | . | ASSPPGWGAESPLH
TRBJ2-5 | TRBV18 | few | ASSPSGTQY
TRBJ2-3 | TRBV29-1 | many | SVPGRTTDTQY
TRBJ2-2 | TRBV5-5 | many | ASSPIEGSIRSGELF
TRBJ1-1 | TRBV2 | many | ASSRDSNTEAF
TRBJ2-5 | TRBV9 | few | ASSVGNGGEETQY
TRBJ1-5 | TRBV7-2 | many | ASSLKRGGQGNQPQH
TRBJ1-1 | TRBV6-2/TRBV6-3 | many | ASSYSHGGEAF
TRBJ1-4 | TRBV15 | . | ATSPRTGAEGKLF
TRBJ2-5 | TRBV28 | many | ASSPRTGKTQY
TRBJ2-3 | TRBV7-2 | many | ASSLAGGAADTQY
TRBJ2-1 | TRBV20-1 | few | SAEGDIVTANEQF
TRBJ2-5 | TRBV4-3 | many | ASSPHRTGGEETQY
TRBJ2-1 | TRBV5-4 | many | ASSLGGRSSYNEQF
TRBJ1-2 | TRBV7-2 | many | ASSLTDAGYGYT
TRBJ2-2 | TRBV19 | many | ASSIEAGVATGELF
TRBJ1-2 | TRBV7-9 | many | ASSLGDNGYT
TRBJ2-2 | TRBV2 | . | ASSSNFPGQGSNDANTGELF
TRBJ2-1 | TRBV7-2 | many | ASSLDGNEQF
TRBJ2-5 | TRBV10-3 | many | AISSISTGEETQY
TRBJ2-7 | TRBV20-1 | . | SARGQGVYEQY
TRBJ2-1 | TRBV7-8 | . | ASSLSGTSGINEQF
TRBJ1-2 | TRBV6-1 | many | ASRQVGRTDDYGYT
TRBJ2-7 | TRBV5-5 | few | ASSPPGQGARGQY
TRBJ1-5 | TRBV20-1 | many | SARDRRGQHNQPQH
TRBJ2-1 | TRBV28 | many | ASSAVGRNEQF
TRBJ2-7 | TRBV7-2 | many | ASSWAGTSGVYEQY
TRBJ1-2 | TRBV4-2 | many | ASSQDHGTGDYGYT
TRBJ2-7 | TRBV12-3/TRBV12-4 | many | ASSTILGPFTYEQY
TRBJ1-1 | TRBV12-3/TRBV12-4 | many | ASSFNLDSTEAF
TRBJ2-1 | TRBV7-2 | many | ASSLQSGGAYNEQF
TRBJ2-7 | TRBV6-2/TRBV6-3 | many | ASTLDRAYEQY
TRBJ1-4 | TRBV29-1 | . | SVNRQGPGEKLF
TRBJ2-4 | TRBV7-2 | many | ASSFLNIQY